The rows below give T cell receptor beta chains drawn from one sample of a study of blood T cells in healthy people across ages. TCRdb re-derived calls from the 5' RACE reads in MiXCR, one entry per CDR3 protein. Found here are roughly 1.7 million distinct CDR3 sequences, 34% of them singletons; the top ten hold over 9%. Material: blood. These receptors all stem from a woman in her 30s in good health. The CDR3 runs from the conserved cysteine through the conserved F or W. The D gene is left open where the match is weak. Size tells how often a clone was seen (once, few, many) or the class of an expanded clone, and some rows leave it out.

clone_size,v_call,j_call,d_call,cdr3_aa,cdr3_nt
few,TRBV12-3/TRBV12-4,TRBJ2-7,NA,CASSHDTKPEQYF,TGTGCCAGCAGCCATGACACAAAGCCCGAGCAGTACTTC
NA,TRBV6-1,TRBJ2-7,NA,CASAFRERTYEQYF,TGTGCCAGCGCCTTTAGGGAGCGAACCTACGAGCAGTACTTC
NA,TRBV11-3,TRBJ2-7,TRBD1,CASSFSDRDEQYF,TGTGCCAGCAGCTTTAGTGACAGGGACGAGCAGTACTTC
few,TRBV20-1,TRBJ2-1,NA,CSATELQSVDEQFF,TGCAGTGCTACCGAGCTACAGTCGGTGGATGAGCAGTTCTTC
NA,TRBV5-6,TRBJ2-1,TRBD2,CASSWGLAGVHEQFF,TGTGCCAGCAGCTGGGGACTAGCGGGGGTGCATGAGCAGTTCTTC
NA,TRBV20-1,TRBJ2-5,TRBD1,CSARDRRGDRGLQETQYF,TGCAGTGCTAGAGATAGAAGAGGGGACAGGGGGCTGCAAGAGACCCAGTACTTC
NA,TRBV21-1,TRBJ2-5,NA,CASSKSNESVVYGQYF,TGTGCCAGCAGCAAAAGCAACGAGTCAGTGGTATACGGGCAGTACTTC
NA,TRBV25-1,TRBJ2-7,NA,CASSESRTRDEQYF,TGTGCCAGCAGTGAATCTAGGACCCGGGACGAGCAGTACTTC
NA,TRBV12-3/TRBV12-4,TRBJ2-3,NA,CASSLTRVSTDAQYF,TGTGCCAGCAGTTTAACGAGGGTTAGCACAGATGCGCAGTATTTT
NA,TRBV7-9,TRBJ2-1,NA,CASRQSSGYSYNEQFF,TGTGCCAGCAGACAGTCCTCAGGGTACTCCTACAATGAGCAGTTCTTC
few,TRBV29-1,TRBJ2-7,NA,CSFRLGGNEQYF,TGCAGCTTCAGGTTGGGGGGCAACGAGCAGTACTTC
NA,TRBV5-1,TRBJ2-5,NA,CASSPPGVAASYGQYF,TGCGCCAGCAGCCCTCCCGGGGTAGCGGCCAGCTACGGGCAGTACTTC
NA,TRBV7-3,TRBJ2-1,TRBD2,CASSLLGAEIAGVVNEQFF,TGTGCCAGCAGCTTGTTGGGGGCTGAGATAGCGGGGGTGGTGAATGAGCAGTTCTTC
NA,TRBV7-9,TRBJ1-1,NA,CASSWGNSGEGAFF,TGTGCCAGCAGCTGGGGGAACAGCGGGGAGGGAGCTTTCTTT
NA,TRBV20-1,TRBJ1-2,TRBD1,CSASGADRGPYGYTF,TGCAGTGCTAGTGGGGCGGACAGGGGGCCTTATGGCTACACCTTC
few,TRBV27,TRBJ1-4,NA,CASSLRGHRANEKLFF,TGTGCCAGCAGTTTGAGGGGACACAGGGCTAATGAAAAACTGTTTTTT
NA,TRBV7-2,TRBJ1-5,TRBD1,CAGSRGTENQPQHF,TGTGCCGGCAGCCGAGGGACAGAAAATCAGCCCCAGCATTTT
few,TRBV7-9,TRBJ2-7,NA,CASSLALGYDRLAGRDEQYF,TGTGCCAGCAGCTTAGCTTTGGGATACGACCGGTTGGCAGGTCGCGACGAGCAGTACTTC